This T cell receptor beta chain was captured by sequencing in a study of blood T cell repertoires in COVID-19. Study overall: From the United States, Italy and Spain came samples of acute and convalescent COVID-19. Sources were T cells, B-cell-depleted T cells, or PBMCs; the material itself was cDNA or gDNA.

V was pared by 5 bases and J by 2 bases, with 12 bases between. This CDR3 comprises 13 residues. Germline V gene data show CDR1 as SQVTM and CDR2 as ANQGSEA. Original processing notes: Reference gene primer amplification gave estimated nucleated cell counts. Using immunoSEQ multiplex PCR, the repertoire was profiled, and TCRdb retains in-frame clones only, with some absent. V and J calls and clone size are as listed in that table; D and trimming were resolved from the DNA. The table records under 350,000 clones, approximately 90% of them present only once. The clonotype comes from a man between 35 and 55 years old with acute or convalescent COVID-19. The specimen was peripheral blood. V and J are TRBV29-1 and TRBJ1-1; possible D gene TRBD1, 6 bases. As DNA, the CDR3 is TGCAGCGTTCGGGACAAATATAACACTGAAGCTTTCTTT. Protein: CSVRDKYNTEAFF. The whole variable domain, filled in from reference TRBV29-1 and TRBJ1-1, reads SAVISQKPSRDICQRGTSLTIQCQVDSQVTMMFWYRQQPGQSLTLIATANQGSEATYESGFVIDKFPISRPNLTFSTLTVSNMSPEDSSIYLCSVRDKYNTEAFFGQGTRLTVV.